What follows is one T cell receptor (beta chain) and its context. In this sample, this clone turned up once. This clone's antigen is unknown. No base qualities exist here, and no much larger clone lies one base off it. The protocol used for the library was the immunoSEQ multiplex PCR assay. The multiplex PCR relied on a mix of 60 forward primers for TCR Vbeta segments and 13 reverse primers for TCR Jbeta segments. Amplification of the CDR3 region of rearranged TCR beta genes was performed with a multiplex PCR assay on genomic DNA. The amplified TCR beta libraries were sequenced on the Illumina HiSeq System as 87-base-pair reads. As for how the authors treated the data: A later analysis tallied 75 million to 95 million unique TCR beta chains across the 610 or so repertoires, and about 10 million of those chains were shared by two or more donors. Raw reads were error-corrected and collapsed into unique sequences with a nearest-neighbor algorithm that merged closely related sequences to remove PCR and sequencing errors. Alignment of CDR3 sequences to IMGT reference sequences was used to assign V, D and J gene segments. For a sequence to be retained, at least a six-nucleotide match to both a V gene segment and a J gene segment was required. A rearrangement was called productive if the CDR3 had no stop codons and remained in frame with V and J, and every other rearrangement was called non-productive. Following IMGT convention, CDR3 was defined as the stretch from the second conserved V-encoded cysteine to the conserved J-encoded phenylalanine. In an earlier analysis of 587 of the donors, sequences lacking an unambiguous match to a single V gene segment were excluded. In an earlier analysis of around 590 of the donors, a V segment was called functional when productive rearrangements were above 56.7%, and segregating when the standard deviation between donors exceeded 5%. To diagnose cytomegalovirus status from the catalog of TCR beta chain sequences, a statistical classification framework was built. In a later analysis, TCR nucleotide sequences were compared against IMGT/GENE-DB human TR gene sequences so that V and J genes could be assigned. The TCRdist pipeline was used in a later analysis to assign CDR3 sequences and most-parsimonious VDJ recombination scenarios. In a later analysis, each TCR beta chain was defined by its CDR3 amino acid sequence together with its V-gene family, and reads lacking a unique V-gene family were excluded. As a way to deal with suspected cross-contamination and a sequencing artifact, a later analysis dropped under 600 nucleotide sequences that were highly shared and had low generation probability. A later analysis calculated a clonal expansion index for each public chain from normalized within-repertoire ranks of inferred template counts. Generation probabilities in a later analysis came from a VDJ recombination model fitted to out-of-frame rearrangements, and those results were checked against IGoR. In a later analysis, hypergeometric tests were used to score TCR-TCR, TCR-HLA and TCR-CMV co-occurrence, with a repertoire-size bias correction applied to TCR pairs. False discovery rates were estimated in a later analysis by permuting HLA or CMV assignments 20 times. A later analysis grouped co-occurring TCRs with DBSCAN, adding TCRdist sequence similarity when clustering within HLA-allele-positive subsets. Repertoires with fewer than 30,000 or more than 120,000 public chains were left out of co-occurrence clustering, as were five repertoires with anomalous nucleotide sharing. In its TCRdb copy, this immuneACCESS table keeps in-frame sequences only and misses some clones. Where compared with another copy, unresolved V genes explain less than half of these, and the others have no known cause. That table is the source of V, J and clone size, and D and trimming were worked out from the DNA. This sample lists approximately 100,000 clones; about 80% were detected once. The top ten constitute roughly 9.7% of the sample.

CDR1 and CDR2 were assigned from the germline V gene as SQVTM and ANQGSEA. The CDR3 covers 15 residues, taking in both the cysteine and the phenylalanine. Only the CDR3 DNA stays, 45 bases, in frame from base 1. Here V drops 2 bases and J drops 4 bases, and the junction holds 8 bases not matched to any gene. The sample is drawn from a study of cytomegalovirus exposure and HLA in healthy donors (dated by TCRdb to 2017 to 2019). Notes on the research overall: An earlier analysis of approximately 590 of the donors reported 276 Gb of sequence data and approximately 110 million unique TCR beta sequences from about 179 million T cells. Alongside the repertoire data, information on donor age, sex, ethnicity and CMV serostatus was compiled. Among a few hundred genotyped donors of the cohort, an average of approximately 250,000 unique TCR beta nucleotide sequences were sequenced per donor, about a sixth of them non-productive. An early release that covered about 600 HLA-typed donors contained 250 to 350 gigabases of sequencing data and tens of millions of unique TCR sequences. Every repertoire in the discovery cohort had been generated on one and the same sequencing platform. To predict cytomegalovirus infection status, the study combined high-throughput TCR immunosequencing, statistical association of individual TCRs with disease status, and machine learning. The later analysis used no new phenotypic data to find candidate immune exposures, relying instead on TCR beta sequences and their occurrence across donors. The study aimed to test whether signatures of past pathogen exposure could be identified by cataloging public T cell receptors. HLA typing covered class I and class II loci at four-digit resolution. The study profiled the T cell repertoires of hundreds of subjects by immunosequencing and related them to cytomegalovirus serostatus. Among the approximately 400 genotyped donors, more than 70% belonged to the genetic ancestry cluster associated with self-reported Caucasian donors. In a later analysis, previously published TCR beta repertoires from 666 donors were re-analyzed and high-resolution HLA genotyping was added so that TCR occurrence patterns could be studied. The number of donors typed differed by locus, with roughly 620-630 for A, B, C, DRB1 and DQB1, over 500 for DQA1, 606 for DPA1, and some 470 for DPB1. Genome-wide SNP genotypes for about 60% of the 666 donors were used in a later genetic analysis, which treated that subset as a discovery cohort. Along with the approximately 670-subject first cohort, a separate validation cohort of more than 90 different subjects was used. To decide whether each TCR beta V gene segment behaved as functional or pseudogenic, an earlier analysis of some 600 of the donors relied on high-throughput TCR beta sequencing. Roughly five DR-DQ haplotypes were handled as single units for association and clustering, since linkage in the cohort was strong. Paper-wide results and their limitations: Some IMGT-functional V segments, including TRBV6-2 and TRBV6-3, could not be distinguished by the 87-base-pair reads and were therefore excluded. A later analysis found that most CMV-associated TCR beta chains appeared HLA-restricted, with HLA associations seemingly driven largely by CMV exposure. HLA typing was unavailable for some donors at each locus, so association tests used only the typed subset. A further reported finding was that TCR beta sequences accurately predicted the HLA-A and HLA-B alleles for most subjects in the first cohort. The classifier was reported to diagnose cytomegalovirus status with high specificity and sensitivity in both the original and validation cohorts. V-gene and J-gene trimming of TCR beta chains was associated with a missense DCLRE1C variant in a later genetic analysis, and the association was replicated in an independent cohort. In the study, 164 TCR beta chains were listed as associated with cytomegalovirus. A cluster of highly shared sequence variants was judged likely to be a technical artifact of the sequencing pipeline. This cohort had only TCR beta chains sequenced, and the lack of alpha or paired-chain data limited which features could be detected. Strong co-occurrence of HLA alleles, especially DR and DQ, made assigning TCR associations to individual alleles difficult. Compared with the roughly 700-donor mean, donors in an Asian-associated ancestry cluster had fewer N-insertions in productive TCRs, according to a later genetic analysis. The presence/absence analyses assumed that sequencing depth was roughly uniform across donors, and that assumption may not be true. In a later analysis, around 15,000 TCR beta sequences were associated with specific HLA alleles at a false discovery rate of 0.05. While some public TCRs were present in many individuals, most TCR sequences turned up only very rarely across donors. In a later analysis, HLA-associated TCR beta chains were found to be more clonally expanded and to have lower generation probabilities than equally common non-associated chains. The authors suggested that the approach could potentially be generalized to other disease states and immunological phenotypes. In a later analysis, the rate of TCR association differed among HLA loci, with DRB1 alleles having the most associated TCRs and HLA-C alleles having the fewest. Some 15 rarely observed V segments, including chromosome 9 orphons, were excluded from the earlier analysis of approximately 500 of the donors because counts were too low. According to a later analysis, parvovirus B19, influenza, CMV and Epstein-Barr virus appeared linked to several top co-occurrence clusters. Correlated functional status among segregating V segments might reflect linkage disequilibrium, but an unknown experimental factor could not be ruled out. Three of the identified cytomegalovirus-associated TCR beta chains were confirmed in vitro to be specific for cytomegalovirus antigens. CMV serostatus was the only immune exposure information available for the cohort. Broadly in line with IMGT annotations, most TCR beta V segments showed up in productive rearrangements about 87% or about 30% of the time in an earlier analysis of 450 to 600 of the donors.

The cohort was made up of 500 to 850 healthy bone marrow donors. All cohort members were sampled while nominally healthy, although unrecorded immune exposures were likely present. The donor tested CMV seropositive, placing the donor among the approximately 310 seropositive members of the cohort. Each donor provided a peripheral blood sample, and peripheral blood mononuclear cells were used for TCR beta sequencing. Genomic DNA extraction from the blood cell samples was performed with the Qiagen DNeasy Blood Extraction Kit. The V gene is TRBV29-1 and the J gene is TRBJ2-5; 9 central bases correspond to TRBD1. The TCR comes from a man between 18 and 29 years old in good health and CMV-seropositive. Sequencing was performed on PBMCs. The DNA sequence is given as TGCAGCGTTGAACCAGACAGGGGGAGATCAGAGACCCAGTACTTC. Its translation reads: CSVEPDRGRSETQYF.